The clone carrying this T cell receptor (beta chain) is labeled medium-sized. The antigen is not known. Treg sorting used a CD4+CD25+CD127-/low gate. After constant-region reverse-primer amplification, full-length variable regions underwent semi-nested PCR with Nested Universal Primer A. One entry per CDR3 protein results from TCRdb running MiXCR on the 5' RACE reads. Of 40,000 to 55,000 distinct CDR3 sequences in the sample, 22% were seen once. Overall study findings and caveats: Tumor-infiltrating Treg TCR alpha and beta sequences overlapped most with tumor naive CD4+ T cells, then blood naive. The TCR gene usage of tumor memory CD4+ T cells clustered together with blood and lymph node memory CD4+ cells and with lymph node naive CD4+ cells.

CDR3 length: 17 amino acids. Germline CDR1 SGHRS, CDR2 YFSETQ. Trimming shortened V by 1 base and J by 0 bases, and 14 bases separated the two germline ends. This TCR was recovered from a female donor with breast cancer. The J gene is TRBJ2-1, the V gene TRBV5-1, with D possibly matching TRBD2 (6 bases). The sample consisted of Tregs sorted from a lymph node. The CDR3 nucleotides are TGCGCCAGCAGCTTGAGGCCGGAGGGCCTCTCCTACAATGAGCAGTTCTTC. The encoded protein is CASSLRPEGLSYNEQFF.